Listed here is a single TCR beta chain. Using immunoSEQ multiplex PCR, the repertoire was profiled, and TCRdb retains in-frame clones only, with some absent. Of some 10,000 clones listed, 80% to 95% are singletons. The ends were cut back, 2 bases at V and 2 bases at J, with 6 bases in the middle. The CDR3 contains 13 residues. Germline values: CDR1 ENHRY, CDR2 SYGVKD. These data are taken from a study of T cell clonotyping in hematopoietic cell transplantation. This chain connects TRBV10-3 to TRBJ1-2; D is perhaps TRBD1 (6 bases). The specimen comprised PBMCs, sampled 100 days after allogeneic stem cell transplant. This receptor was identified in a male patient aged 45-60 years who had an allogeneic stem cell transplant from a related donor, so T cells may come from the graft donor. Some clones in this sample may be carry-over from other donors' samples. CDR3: CAISETGNYGYTF. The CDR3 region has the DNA TGTGCCATCAGTGAGACAGGGAACTATGGCTACACCTTC.